This TCR beta chain was sequenced in a study of CD8+ T cells in alopecia areata. Trimming removed 5 bases from V and 4 bases from J, with 16 bases in between. Germline-derived CDR1 and CDR2 are SGHTA and FQGTGA. This CDR3 has 15 residues. Following extraction, RNA underwent reverse transcription to cDNA, which served as the sequencing template. Sequencing used immunoSEQ multiplex PCR; TCRdb keeps in-frame clones, though not all of them. This table has over 150,000 clones, approximately 60% appearing once. The treatment was: oral pan-JAK inhibitor, 5-10 mg twice daily. V usage is TRBV7-3 and J usage is TRBJ2-3, with D maybe TRBD1 (6 bases). This TCR was recovered from a human donor with alopecia areata. The sequencing here drew on CD4+ T cells sorted from blood, taken at week 24, from a patient treated with tofacitinib. The CDR3 protein is CASSAGETGSDTQYF. The DNA for the CDR3 is TGTGCCAGCAGCGCCGGAGAGACAGGTTCAGATACGCAGTATTTT. The variable domain in full, completed from reference TRBV7-3 and TRBJ2-3, reads GAGVSQTPSNKVTEKGKYVELRCDPISGHTALYWYRQSLGQGPEFLIYFQGTGAADDSGLPNDRFFAVRPEGSVSTLKIQRTERGDSAVYLCASSAGETGSDTQYFGPGTRLTVL.